The subject of this entry is one TCR beta chain. In the original workflow: Using reference gene primer amplification, nucleated cell counts were estimated. Some clones are missing from TCRdb's copy, which holds only in-frame ones; the method was immunoSEQ multiplex PCR. V and J calls and clone size follow that table, whereas D and trimming were derived from the DNA. The top ten clones hold around 2.5% of a sample with roughly 310,000 clones, roughly nine tenths of them seen once. This sample is part of a study of blood T cell repertoires in COVID-19. The wider study: Sites across the United States, Italy and Spain contributed samples from acute and convalescent COVID-19.

This CDR3 spans 15 amino acids. The junction had 6 bases not matched to a gene; V was cut back by 2 bases and J by 2 bases. CDR1 and CDR2 from the germline V gene are SGHTA and FQGTGA. Grouping used clinical history reported by participants in a survey and questionnaire. The TCR was taken from a man aged 60 to 75 who had recovered from COVID-19. V and J are TRBV7-3 and TRBJ2-7, with 7 nucleotides matching TRBD2. The source material was PBMCs or T cells enriched from blood (not recorded which). CDR3 DNA: TGTGCCAGCAGCTTAGGAGCGGGACCACCCTACGAGCAGTACTTC. Amino acids: CASSLGAGPPYEQYF. Using reference TRBV7-3 and TRBJ2-7 for the parts outside the CDR3, the full variable domain is GAGVSQTPSNKVTEKGKYVELRCDPISGHTALYWYRQSLGQGPEFLIYFQGTGAADDSGLPNDRFFAVRPEGSVSTLKIQRTERGDSAVYLCASSLGAGPPYEQYFGPGTRLTVT.